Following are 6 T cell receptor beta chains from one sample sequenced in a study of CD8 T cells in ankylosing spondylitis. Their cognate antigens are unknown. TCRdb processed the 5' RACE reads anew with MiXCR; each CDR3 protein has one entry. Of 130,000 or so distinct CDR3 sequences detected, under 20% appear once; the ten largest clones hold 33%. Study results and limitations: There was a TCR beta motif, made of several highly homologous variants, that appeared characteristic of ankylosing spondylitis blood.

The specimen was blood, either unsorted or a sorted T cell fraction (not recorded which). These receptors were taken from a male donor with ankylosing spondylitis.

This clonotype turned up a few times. CDR3 coding DNA: TGTGCCAGCAGCCCGGGCATGCCTGAAGCTTTCTTT. Residues: CASSPGMPEAFF. The chain has TRBV7-9 and TRBJ1-1; no reliable D call. Germline values: CDR1 SEHNR, CDR2 FQNEAQ (reference sequence). V was shortened by 5 bases and J by 6 bases, with 10 bases between the two germline ends. The CDR3 contains 12 residues.

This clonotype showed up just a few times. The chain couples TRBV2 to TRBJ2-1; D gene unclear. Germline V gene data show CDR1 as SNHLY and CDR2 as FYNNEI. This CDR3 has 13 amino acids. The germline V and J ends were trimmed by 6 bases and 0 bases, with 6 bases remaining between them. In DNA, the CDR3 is TGTGCCAGCAGGGTTAGCTCCTACAATGAGCAGTTCTTC. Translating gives CASRVSSYNEQFF. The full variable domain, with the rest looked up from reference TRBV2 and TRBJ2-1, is EPEVTQTPSHQVTQMGQEVILRCVPISNHLYFYWYRQILGQKVEFLVSFYNNEISEKSEIFDDQFSVERPDGSNFTLKIRSTKLEDSAMYFCASRVSSYNEQFFGPGTRLTVL.

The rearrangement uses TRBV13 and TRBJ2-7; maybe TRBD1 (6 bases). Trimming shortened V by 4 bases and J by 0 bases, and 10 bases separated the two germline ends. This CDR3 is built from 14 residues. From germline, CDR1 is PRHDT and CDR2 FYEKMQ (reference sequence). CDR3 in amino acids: CASSSWDISYEQYF. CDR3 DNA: TGTGCCAGCAGCTCCTGGGACATCTCCTACGAGCAGTACTTC.

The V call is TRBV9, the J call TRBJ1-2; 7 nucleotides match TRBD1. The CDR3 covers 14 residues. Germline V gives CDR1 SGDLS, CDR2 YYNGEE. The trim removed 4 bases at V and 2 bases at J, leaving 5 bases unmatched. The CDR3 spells CASSTDRVNYGYTF. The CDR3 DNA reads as TGTGCCAGCAGCACCGACAGGGTAAACTATGGCTACACCTTC.

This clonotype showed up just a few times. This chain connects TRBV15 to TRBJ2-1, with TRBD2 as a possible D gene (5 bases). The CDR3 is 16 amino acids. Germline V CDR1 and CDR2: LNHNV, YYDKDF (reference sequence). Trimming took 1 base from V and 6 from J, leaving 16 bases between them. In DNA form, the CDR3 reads TGTGCCACCAGCAGAGCTAGCTCTTCCCCCAGCAATGAGCAGTTCTTC. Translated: CATSRASSSPSNEQFF.

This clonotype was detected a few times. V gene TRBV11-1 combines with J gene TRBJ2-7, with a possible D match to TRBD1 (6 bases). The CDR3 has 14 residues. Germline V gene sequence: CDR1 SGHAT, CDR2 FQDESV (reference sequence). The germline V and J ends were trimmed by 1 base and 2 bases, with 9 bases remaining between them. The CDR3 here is CASSLGDTAYEQYF. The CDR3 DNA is TGTGCCAGCAGCTTAGGGGACACCGCCTACGAGCAGTACTTC.